This TCR beta chain was captured in a study of Graves' ophthalmopathy and Graves' hyperthyroidism. V was clipped by 8 bases and J by 2 bases; unmatched bases: 4. CDR1 and CDR2 from the germline V gene are MNHEY and SVGAGI. The CDR3 has 13 amino acids. Findings of the study overall: The study's model predicted ophthalmopathy progression at roughly 69% sensitivity and 72% to 85% specificity. Most thyroid-expanded clonotypes exceeding 0.001 frequency were also found in blood.

Concerning this clonotype itself: Its cognate antigen is unknown.

Other autoimmune diseases, uncontrolled infections, pregnancy and lactation each led to patient exclusion. PBMCs were isolated by Ficoll-Paque density gradient centrifugation, using around 10 ml of fresh peripheral blood as the starting material. Beta-chain TCR CDR3 regions were amplified from RNA transcripts. Scientists carried out first-round RT-PCR using HTBI primers and then a second-round multiplex PCR. Using its own MiXCR run on the multiplex PCR reads, TCRdb lists one record per CDR3 protein. The top ten hold 35% to 55% of the sample, which has 650,000 to 900,000 distinct CDR3 sequences, 40% seen once.

The TCR originated in an adult man with Graves' ophthalmopathy. The J gene is TRBJ2-7, the V gene TRBV6-5; 9 positions match TRBD2. Sequenced material: peripheral blood. CDR3 amino acids: CASGRGGAYEQYF. Here the CDR3 DNA reads TGTGCCAGCGGGCGCGGGGGGGCCTACGAGCAGTACTTC.